The 11 T cell receptor beta chains reported below all come from one sample, sequenced in a study of graft-versus-host responses after intestinal transplantation. Method: immunoSEQ multiplex PCR; TCRdb's copy keeps in-frame clones and lacks some. Here the sample spans 60,000 to 90,000 clones, 90% being singletons. The antigens for these receptors are not known. Material: unstimulated CD8+ T cells sorted from spleen or lymph node cells, obtained before intestinal transplant. The receptors originated from a human donor who received an intestinal transplant.

This clone appeared once. The DNA for the CDR3 is TGTGCCAGCAGCTTCTTCAGGGGGTACGAGCAGTACTTC. Translating gives CASSFFRGYEQYF. The chain carries TRBV13 and TRBJ2-7, with TRBD1 identical over 7 bases. The junction had 3 bases not matched to a gene; V was cut back by 3 bases and J by 4 bases. Germline V lookup: CDR1 PRHDT, CDR2 FYEKMQ (reference sequence). The length of the CDR3 is 13 residues.

The chain is built from TRBV29-1 and TRBJ1-2; 7 bases are shared with TRBD1. Germline CDR1 SQVTM, CDR2 ANQGSEA. The CDR3 has 13 residues. The trim removed 3 bases at V and 3 bases at J, leaving 4 bases unmatched. CDR3 nucleotides: TGCAGCGTTGAGAAAACAGGGGACTATGGCTACACCTTC. Residues: CSVEKTGDYGYTF.

This rearrangement joins TRBV5-6 to TRBJ1-6, with D uncertain. Germline values: CDR1 SGHDT, CDR2 YYEEEE. This CDR3 contains 14 residues. Trimming pared 4 bases from V and 10 bases from J, leaving 15 bases between. CDR3 sequence reads: CASSNWGSGSPLHF. The CDR3 DNA follows: TGTGCCAGCAGCAACTGGGGAAGCGGATCACCCCTCCACTTT.

This clone was seen only a few times. The CDR3 DNA reads as TGTGCCATCAGCACCCCTCCACTAGCGGGGGATCAGGTTACGCAGTATTTT. It encodes CAISTPPLAGDQVTQYF. The rearrangement uses TRBV10-3 and TRBJ2-3, with TRBD2 identical over 11 bases. The CDR3 covers 17 residues. Germline V gene lookup returns CDR1 ENHRY and CDR2 SYGVKD. V lost 6 bases and J lost 8; bases outside the gene matches: 16.

The rearrangement links TRBV9 to TRBJ2-7; D might be TRBD1 (5 bases). Between the trimmed V and J ends, which lost 4 bases and 2 bases, there was a span of 13 bases. The CDR3 contains 14 residues. The germline gives CDR1 SGDLS, CDR2 YYNGEE. CDR3 protein: CASSQTTEPYEQYF. CDR3 sequence (DNA): TGTGCCAGCAGCCAAACGACAGAACCCTACGAGCAGTACTTC. Together with reference TRBV9 and TRBJ2-7, the CDR3 gives the full variable domain: DSGVTQTPKHLITATGQRVTLRCSPRSGDLSVYWYQQSLDQGLQFLIQYYNGEERAKGNILERFSAQQFPDLHSELNLSSLELGDSALYFCASSQTTEPYEQYFGPGTRLTVT.

This chain connects TRBV4-2 to TRBJ2-7; D possibly corresponds to TRBD2 (7 bases). Trimming removed 1 base at V and 4 bases at J, with 14 bases between. CDR1 LGHNA and CDR2 YNFKEQ come from the germline V gene. The CDR3 is 15 residues long. The DNA for the CDR3 is TGTGCCAGCAGCCAAGGAGGGGGGGGCGGATACGAGCAGTACTTC. Amino acids: CASSQGGGGGYEQYF.

This clone came up once. This chain connects TRBV5-1 to TRBJ2-1; 10 bases align to TRBD1. Germline trimming cut 4 bases from V and 2 bases from J; bases unmatched to any gene: 3. This CDR3 has 15 residues. Per the germline V gene, CDR1 is SGHRS and CDR2 is YFSETQ. The CDR3 loop is CASSPTGGAYNEQFF. The CDR3 bases are TGCGCCAGCAGCCCGACAGGGGGCGCCTACAATGAGCAGTTCTTC.

The chain employs TRBV7-9 and TRBJ2-5; no definite D call. The germline V gene encodes CDR1 SEHNR and CDR2 FQNEAQ (reference sequence). Trimming took 5 bases from V and 3 from J, leaving 10 bases between them. The CDR3 has 13 amino acids. The CDR3 spells CASSPPGEETQYF. The CDR3 region has the DNA TGTGCCAGCAGCCCCCCGGGTGAAGAGACCCAGTACTTC.

The chain joins TRBV2 to TRBJ2-2; no reliable D call. This CDR3 is built from 15 residues. Germline values: CDR1 SNHLY, CDR2 FYNNEI. Trimming left V 4 bases short and J 0 bases short, with 9 bases between. The chain's CDR3 is CASSGTSPNTGELFF. CDR3 DNA: TGTGCCAGCAGTGGAACAAGTCCGAACACCGGGGAGCTGTTTTTT.

This sequence joins TRBV4-2 and TRBJ1-1; the D is unclear. In germline, CDR1 is LGHNA, CDR2 YNFKEQ. V lost 0 bases, J lost 3 bases, and 8 bases lay in between. The length of the CDR3 is 14 residues. The CDR3 DNA reads TGTGCCAGCAGCCAAGAGGAGAGGGACACTGAAGCTTTCTTT. Translation gives CASSQEERDTEAFF.

In its sample, this clone was seen once. The CDR3 sequence: CASSLQTGSFNEQFF. The CDR3 DNA sequence: TGTGCCAGCAGCCTCCAGACGGGGAGTTTCAATGAGCAGTTCTTC. The chain couples TRBV7-9 to TRBJ2-1; tentative D call: TRBD2 (5 bases). The CDR3 loop spans 15 amino acids. Germline CDR1 is SEHNR and CDR2 is FQNEAQ (reference sequence). Between the trimmed V and J ends, which lost 5 bases and 6 bases, there was a span of 17 bases.